A selection of T cell receptor beta chains follows, all from one sample in a study of regulatory T cells in long-lasting Graves disease. From the multiplex PCR reads, TCRdb called clonotypes with MiXCR, one entry per CDR3 protein. The data show 500,000 or so distinct CDR3 sequences, with 15% to 20% seen just once and roughly an eighth held by the top ten. The data were also submitted as part of a second study, on T cells in Graves' hyperthyroidism and ophthalmopathy.

Sample: peripheral blood mononuclear cells (PBMCs), taken at new diagnosis, from a patient treated with antithyroid drugs. The receptor source for this set is a man aged 35-49 years with Graves disease. The CDR3 runs from the conserved cysteine through the conserved F or W. A D gene is named only where the DNA matches it firmly. The listing skips clone size in some rows; elsewhere it reads once, few, many or a size class.

V	length	J	size	D	CDR3	DNA
TRBV6-2/TRBV6-3	14	TRBJ2-3	NA	NA	CASSPGDWTSTQYF	TGTGCCAGCAGCCCCGGGGACTGGACAAGTACGCAGTATTTT
TRBV4-2	14	TRBJ1-6	few	NA	CASSQGMGGSPLHF	TGTGCCAGCAGCCAAGGCATGGGGGGCTCACCCCTCCACTTT
TRBV6-1	15	TRBJ2-1	many	TRBD2	CASRILAGEGNEQFF	TGTGCCAGCAGGATACTAGCGGGAGAGGGTAATGAGCAGTTCTTC
TRBV12-3/TRBV12-4	13	TRBJ2-7	many	NA	CASSQRRTYEQYF	TGTGCCAGCAGTCAGAGAAGGACCTACGAGCAGTACTTC
TRBV7-2	15	TRBJ2-7	few	NA	CASSPTRDTPYEQYF	TGTGCCAGCAGCCCGACGAGGGACACCCCCTACGAGCAGTACTTC
TRBV5-1	15	TRBJ2-5	NA	NA	CASSLGQAFQETQYF	TGCGCCAGCAGCTTGGGTCAGGCCTTCCAAGAGACCCAGTACTTC
TRBV2	15	TRBJ2-7	many	NA	CASSEGPGSITFEYF	TGTGCCAGCAGTGAAGGTCCAGGGAGCATTACCTTTGAGTACTTC
TRBV5-1	15	TRBJ2-7	many	TRBD1	CASSPDGTGNSKQYF	TGCGCCAGCAGCCCGGATGGGACAGGGAATTCCAAGCAGTACTTC
TRBV6-1	12	TRBJ2-1	many	NA	CASSEEGGREFF	TGTGCCAGCAGTGAAGAGGGTGGTAGGGAGTTCTTC
TRBV3-1	19	TRBJ2-3	many	TRBD1	CASSHPTGTGTTSTDTQYF	TGTGCCAGCAGCCATCCCACCGGGACAGGGACGACTAGCACAGATACGCAGTATTTT
TRBV9	12	TRBJ2-1	many	NA	CASSVAGNEQFF	TGTGCCAGCAGCGTAGCAGGGAATGAGCAGTTCTTC
TRBV2	11	TRBJ1-2	many	NA	CASSDDYGYTF	TGTGCCAGCAGTGATGACTATGGCTACACCTTC
TRBV5-1	16	TRBJ1-1	few	TRBD1	CASSLQKQGSYTEAFF	TGCGCCAGCAGCCTTCAAAAACAGGGGAGTTACACTGAAGCTTTCTTT
TRBV12-3/TRBV12-4	12	TRBJ2-2	many	NA	CASSRFTGELFF	TGTGCCAGCAGTCGTTTCACCGGGGAGCTGTTTTTT
TRBV12-3/TRBV12-4	16	TRBJ2-7	many	TRBD2	CASSLVQGGRAREQYF	TGTGCCAGCAGTTTGGTCCAGGGCGGGAGGGCTCGGGAGCAGTACTTC
TRBV24-1	13	TRBJ2-2	few	NA	CATTRADTGELFF	TGTGCCACCACTAGGGCCGACACCGGGGAGCTGTTTTTT
TRBV9	13	TRBJ2-5	once	NA	CASSVGVLETQYF	TGTGCCAGCAGCGTAGGGGTGTTGGAGACCCAGTACTTC
TRBV18	12	TRBJ2-3	many	NA	CASSPKVDTQYF	TGTGCCAGCTCACCGAAGGTAGATACGCAGTATTTT
TRBV20-1	16	TRBJ1-6	NA	NA	CSARDSGVSYNSPLHF	TGCAGTGCTAGAGATTCCGGGGTTTCCTATAATTCACCCCTCCACTTT
TRBV28	17	TRBJ2-1	many	TRBD2	CASSLKASGSYYNEQFF	TGTGCCAGCAGTTTAAAGGCTAGCGGGAGTTACTACAATGAGCAGTTCTTC
TRBV6-2/TRBV6-3	14	TRBJ1-1	NA	NA	CASSYRGMNTEAFF	TGTGCCAGCAGTTACAGGGGTATGAACACTGAAGCTTTCTTT
TRBV24-1	13	TRBJ1-1	many	NA	CATSDSRQLEAFF	TGTGCCACCAGTGATTCCCGACAACTTGAAGCTTTCTTT
TRBV6-1	18	TRBJ2-4	few	NA	CASSESPPGAGAKNIQYF	TGTGCCAGCAGTGAAAGTCCCCCAGGGGCGGGGGCCAAAAACATTCAGTACTTC
TRBV5-4	15	TRBJ2-1	few	TRBD2	CASSLAGGPGFEQFF	TGTGCCAGCAGCTTAGCGGGAGGGCCGGGTTTTGAGCAGTTCTTC
TRBV28	13	TRBJ2-4	many	NA	CASSSPGPNIQYF	TGTGCCAGCAGTTCCCCGGGACCTAACATTCAGTACTTC
TRBV20-1	16	TRBJ1-1	once	TRBD1	CSARDRTGPLNTEAFF	TGCAGTGCTAGAGATCGGACAGGGCCCCTGAACACTGAAGCTTTCTTT
TRBV6-1	15	TRBJ1-2	many	NA	CASSEGRGRGYGYTF	TGTGCCAGCAGTGAAGGCAGGGGTCGCGGCTATGGCTACACCTTC
TRBV7-3	13	TRBJ1-4	many	NA	CASSAGVNEKLFF	TGTGCCAGCAGCGCAGGGGTTAATGAAAAACTGTTTTTT
TRBV12-3/TRBV12-4	15	TRBJ2-2	NA	NA	CASSLQGYGTGELFF	TGTGCCAGCAGTTTGCAGGGGTATGGCACCGGGGAGCTGTTTTTT
TRBV18	15	TRBJ2-1	many	TRBD1	CASSRGTGGANEQFF	TGTGCCAGCTCACGCGGGACAGGGGGCGCAAATGAGCAGTTCTTC
TRBV12-3/TRBV12-4	14	TRBJ2-7	many	NA	CASNLMGRLYEQYF	TGTGCCAGCAACCTCATGGGACGGTTGTACGAGCAGTACTTC
TRBV24-1	16	TRBJ2-3	few	TRBD1	CATSDLPTGVQDTQYF	TGTGCCACCAGTGATTTGCCTACAGGGGTTCAAGATACGCAGTATTTT
TRBV28	11	TRBJ1-1	many	NA	CASSRGFEAFF	TGTGCCAGCAGTCGGGGCTTTGAAGCTTTCTTT
TRBV24-1	14	TRBJ2-3	many	TRBD2	CATSDRGRADTQYF	TGTGCCACCAGTGATAGAGGGAGGGCAGATACGCAGTATTTT
TRBV6-1	15	TRBJ2-2	few	TRBD2	CASSPWDGRTGELFF	TGTGCCAGCAGCCCGTGGGACGGGAGGACCGGGGAGCTGTTTTTT
TRBV19	16	TRBJ2-2	NA	NA	CTSSIMAGRGVWELFF	TGTACCAGTAGTATTATGGCAGGGAGAGGAGTCTGGGAGCTGTTTTTT
TRBV28	18	TRBJ1-1	many	TRBD1	CASSLWSGQGKRGTEAFF	TGTGCCAGCAGTTTATGGAGTGGACAGGGGAAGAGGGGGACTGAAGCTTTCTTT
TRBV9	15	TRBJ2-7	NA	NA	CASSVGPSPSYEQYF	TGTGCCAGCAGCGTAGGTCCAAGTCCCTCCTACGAGCAGTACTTC
TRBV28	14	TRBJ2-7	few	NA	CASSRTPGPYEQYF	TGTGCCAGCTCCCGAACCCCAGGCCCCTACGAGCAGTACTTC
TRBV20-1	12	TRBJ2-7	many	NA	CSASTSIHEQYF	TGCAGTGCTAGTACTAGCATCCACGAGCAGTACTTC
TRBV9	14	TRBJ1-5	few	NA	CASSVGGRNQPQHF	TGTGCCAGCAGCGTAGGCGGACGCAATCAGCCCCAGCATTTT
TRBV5-1	13	TRBJ2-7	many	NA	CASGLPSSEEQYF	TGCGCCAGCGGTCTCCCCTCATCTGAGGAGCAGTACTTC
TRBV2	14	TRBJ2-7	NA	NA	CASSETRSANEQYF	TGTGCCAGCAGTGAGACTAGATCGGCAAACGAGCAGTACTTC
TRBV19	15	TRBJ1-1	few	TRBD1	CASSSLRNRGPEAFF	TGTGCCAGTAGTAGCCTCCGGAACAGGGGGCCTGAAGCTTTCTTT
TRBV24-1	15	TRBJ2-7	many	TRBD1	CATSDPDRGSYEQYF	TGTGCCACCAGTGATCCAGACAGGGGCTCCTACGAGCAGTACTTC
TRBV28	16	TRBJ2-1	NA	TRBD2	CASREGLAGGPGEQFF	TGTGCCAGCAGGGAGGGACTAGCGGGAGGGCCCGGGGAGCAGTTCTTC
TRBV28	15	TRBJ1-2	few	NA	CASGLGPMTVAGYTF	TGTGCCAGCGGTTTAGGACCAATGACGGTCGCGGGCTACACCTTC
TRBV6-5	17	TRBJ2-4	few	TRBD2	CASSYFPTSGYLNIQYF	TGTGCCAGCAGTTACTTCCCGACTAGCGGATACCTAAACATTCAGTACTTC
TRBV24-1	17	TRBJ2-1	many	TRBD2	CATSDSTSRSLYNEQFF	TGTGCCACCAGTGACTCGACTAGCAGGAGCCTCTACAATGAGCAGTTCTTC
TRBV3-1	12	TRBJ2-1	many	NA	CASSQAAEPAFF	TGTGCCAGCAGCCAAGCGGCGGAACCCGCGTTCTTC
TRBV7-2	15	TRBJ2-3	many	TRBD2	CASSRGTSYADTQYF	TGTGCCAGCAGCCGAGGGACTAGCTACGCAGATACGCAGTATTTT
TRBV2	15	TRBJ2-7	many	TRBD1	CASRGLDRGSGEQYF	TGTGCCAGCAGGGGCCTAGACAGGGGGTCGGGCGAGCAGTACTTC
TRBV18	14	TRBJ2-1	many	TRBD2	CASSPLGLADEQFF	TGTGCCAGCTCACCACTAGGACTAGCTGATGAGCAGTTCTTC